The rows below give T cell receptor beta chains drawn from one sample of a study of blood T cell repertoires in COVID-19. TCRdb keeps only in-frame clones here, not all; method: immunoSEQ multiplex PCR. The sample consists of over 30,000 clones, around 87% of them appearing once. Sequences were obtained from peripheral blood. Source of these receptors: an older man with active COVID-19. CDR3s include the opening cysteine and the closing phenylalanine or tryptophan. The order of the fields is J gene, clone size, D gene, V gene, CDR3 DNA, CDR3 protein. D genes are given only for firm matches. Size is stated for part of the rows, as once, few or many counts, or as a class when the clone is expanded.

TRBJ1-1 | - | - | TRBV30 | TGTGCCTGGACTCCGTACTCAGGGTCTTCTGGAGCTTTCTTT | CAWTPYSGSSGAFF
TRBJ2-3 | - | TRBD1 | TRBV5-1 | TGCGCCAGCGGTGGACAGGGGGCTTATGATACGCAGTATTTT | CASGGQGAYDTQYF
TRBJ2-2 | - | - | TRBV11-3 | TGTGCCAGCAGCCGTACACCGAACACCGGGGAGCTGTTTTTT | CASSRTPNTGELFF
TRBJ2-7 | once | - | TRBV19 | TGTGCCAGTAGGGAGGATCCTTCAAGCTCCTACGAGCAGTACTTC | CASREDPSSSYEQYF
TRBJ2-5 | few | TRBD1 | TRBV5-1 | TGCGCCAGCAAAAACAGGGGGAGTCAAGAGACCCAGTACTTC | CASKNRGSQETQYF
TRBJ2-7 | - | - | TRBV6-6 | TGTGCCAGCGCGAGGGATGGGTCCTACGAGCAGTACTTC | CASARDGSYEQYF
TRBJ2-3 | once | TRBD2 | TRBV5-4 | TGTGCCAGCAGCTTGGGGACTAGCGGAATCATCAGCACAGATACGCAGTATTTT | CASSLGTSGIISTDTQYF
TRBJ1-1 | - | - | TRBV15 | TGTGCCACCAGCAGGGCGGGGACCGAAGCTTTCTTT | CATSRAGTEAFF
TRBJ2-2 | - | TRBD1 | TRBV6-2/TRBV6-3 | TGTGCCAGCAGCAGCCCCGAGACAGGGGTATCCGGGGAGCTGTTTTTT | CASSSPETGVSGELFF
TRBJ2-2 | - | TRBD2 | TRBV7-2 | TGTGCCAGCAGCTTAAAGCGGGAGTCTGTCACCGGGGAGCTGTTTTTT | CASSLKRESVTGELFF
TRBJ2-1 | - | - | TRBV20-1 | TGCAGTGCTAGTAAGGCTAGCGTCTACAATGAGCAGTTCTTC | CSASKASVYNEQFF
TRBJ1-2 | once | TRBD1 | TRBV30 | TGTGCCTGGGGACAGGGGTTGGCTGGCTACACCTTC | CAWGQGLAGYTF
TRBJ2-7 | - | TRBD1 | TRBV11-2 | TGTGCCAGCAGCTTACTAGGTGTCAGGGGGCCATCCGGGGAGCAGTACTTC | CASSLLGVRGPSGEQYF
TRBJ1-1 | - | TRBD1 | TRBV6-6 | TGTGCCAGCAGCCGCACAGGGGGTGATGAAGCTTTCTTT | CASSRTGGDEAFF
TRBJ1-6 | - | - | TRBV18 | TGTGCCAGCTCACCAAAGGGGTATGATTCACCCCTCCACTTT | CASSPKGYDSPLHF
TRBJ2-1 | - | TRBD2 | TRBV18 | TGTGCCAGCTCACCGGGACTAGCGGGAGGGCGCTCCTACAATGAGCAGTTCTTC | CASSPGLAGGRSYNEQFF
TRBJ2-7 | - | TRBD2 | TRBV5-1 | TGCGCCAGCAGCTTGGGCGGACTAGCGGGAGGCGAGCAGTACTTC | CASSLGGLAGGEQYF
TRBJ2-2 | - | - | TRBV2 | TGTGCCAGCAGTGAAGCGGCAGGTGTACCCGGGGAGCTGTTTTTT | CASSEAAGVPGELFF